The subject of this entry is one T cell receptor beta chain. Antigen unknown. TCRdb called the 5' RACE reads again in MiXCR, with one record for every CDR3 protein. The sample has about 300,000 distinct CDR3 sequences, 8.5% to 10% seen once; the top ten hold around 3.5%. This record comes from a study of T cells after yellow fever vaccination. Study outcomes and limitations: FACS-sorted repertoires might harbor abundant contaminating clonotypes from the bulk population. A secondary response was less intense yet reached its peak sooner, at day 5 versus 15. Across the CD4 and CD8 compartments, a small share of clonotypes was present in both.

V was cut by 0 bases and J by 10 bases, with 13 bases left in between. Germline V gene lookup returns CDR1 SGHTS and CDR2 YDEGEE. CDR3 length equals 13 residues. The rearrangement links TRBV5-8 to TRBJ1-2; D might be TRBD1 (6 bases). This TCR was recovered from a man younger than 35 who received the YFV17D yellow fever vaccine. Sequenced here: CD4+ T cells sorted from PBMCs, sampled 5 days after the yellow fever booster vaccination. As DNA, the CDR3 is TGTGCCAGCAGCTTGGCGCGGCAGGGGAACTACACCTTC. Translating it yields CASSLARQGNYTF.